These 30 T cell receptor beta chains share one sample of origin, sequenced in a study of blood T cell repertoires in COVID-19. Some clones are missing from TCRdb's copy, which holds only in-frame ones; the method was immunoSEQ multiplex PCR. The sample records about 470,000 clones, about nine tenths being singletons. Input material: PBMCs or T cells enriched from blood (not recorded which). These receptors all stem from a woman in her late teens or twenties who had recovered from COVID-19.

The chain couples TRBV5-3 to TRBJ1-5, with 9 bases fitting TRBD1. TRBV5-3 is reported as an ORF; its role is uncertain. This CDR3 is built from 19 residues. Trimming at V came to 2 bases and at J to 2 bases, leaving 14 bases not matched to a gene. The DNA for the CDR3 is TGTGCCAGAAGCTTCTCAGGGACGGGACAGGGAGGAGGCAATCAGCCCCAGCATTTT. It is translated as CARSFSGTGQGGGNQPQHF.

In nucleotides, the CDR3 is TGTGCCAGTAGTATAGAACGGGGAAAAGGATCACCCCTCCACTTT. As protein: CASSIERGKGSPLHF. The chain is built from TRBV19 and TRBJ1-6, with D uncertain. Germline lookup yields CDR1 LNHDA and CDR2 SQIVND (reference sequence). Trimming took 0 bases from V and 10 from J, leaving 13 bases between them. The CDR3 has 15 residues.

The sample holds many counts of this clone. This chain uses TRBV6-5 with TRBJ2-3; D ambiguous. Germline V gives CDR1 MNHEY, CDR2 SVGAGI. V gave up 7 bases and J gave up 5 bases, with 16 bases separating them. This CDR3 has 14 residues. The CDR3 region is CASTYNPGIDTQYF. Written as DNA, the CDR3 is TGTGCCAGCACCTATAACCCGGGTATAGATACGCAGTATTTT.

The sample holds a few counts of this clone. The chain links TRBV29-1 to TRBJ2-1, with D possibly TRBD2 on 7 matching bases. Trimming left V 6 bases short and J 9 bases short, with 9 bases between. The germline gives CDR1 SQVTM, CDR2 ANQGSEA. This CDR3 has 10 amino acids. CDR3 protein: CSVGGGEQFF. The CDR3 nucleotides read TGCAGCGTAGGGGGGGGTGAGCAGTTCTTC.

The chain links TRBV4-1 to TRBJ2-1; 9 bases align to TRBD1. CDR3 length: 16 amino acids. V lost 5 bases, J lost 6 bases, and 11 bases stayed unmatched. Germline-derived CDR1 and CDR2 are MGHRA and YSYEKL. The CDR3 is CASSKATGGLFNEQFF. The CDR3 region has the DNA TGCGCCAGCAGCAAGGCGACAGGGGGTCTTTTCAATGAGCAGTTCTTC.

The gene calls are TRBV19 and TRBJ1-2, with 8 positions matching TRBD1. This CDR3 contains 15 residues. With 2 bases clipped from V and 7 bases from J, the junction kept 9 bases outside the gene matches. Germline V CDR1 and CDR2: LNHDA, SQIVND (reference sequence). DNA for the CDR3: TGTGCCAGTAGTATAATCCCTCAGGGGGCGAGTGGCTACACCTTC. It is translated as CASSIIPQGASGYTF.

The V gene is TRBV28, the J gene TRBJ1-2; D perhaps matches TRBD1 (5 bases). Germline CDR1 is MDHEN and CDR2 is SYDVKM. This CDR3 spans 17 amino acids. The V end was cut by 7 bases, the J end by 6 bases, with 27 bases between. The CDR3 bases are TGTGCCAGCAACAGTGTCGGGTCAGGGTCAACCGTGGATGGCTACACCTTC. This encodes CASNSVGSGSTVDGYTF.

The chain employs TRBV7-2 and TRBJ2-3; D is possibly TRBD2 (7 bases). The CDR3 contains 17 residues. V lost 5 bases to trimming and J lost 6 bases, with 24 bases between them. Germline lookup yields CDR1 SGHTA and CDR2 FQGNSA. CDR3 loop: CASSPVQSGAGGDTQYF. Here the CDR3 DNA reads TGTGCCAGCAGCCCCGTCCAATCGGGGGCCGGGGGGGATACGCAGTATTTT.

V is TRBV6-5 and J is TRBJ1-6; weak D call: TRBD1 (5 bases). The CDR3 is made up of 15 amino acids. V lost 5 bases and J 8 bases, leaving 16 bases between the germline ends. CDR1 and CDR2 (germline): MNHEY, SVGAGI. The CDR3 bases are TGTGCCAGCAGTCTTCGACAGAGGAATTATTCACCCCTCCACTTT. Translating it yields CASSLRQRNYSPLHF.

V gene TRBV5-5 combines with J gene TRBJ2-7, with TRBD1 as a possible D gene (5 bases). Trimming left V 2 bases short and J 6 bases short, with 12 bases between. Germline V gene sequence: CDR1 SGHKS, CDR2 YYEKEE (reference sequence). The CDR3 is 13 residues long. CDR3 coding DNA: TGTGCCAGCAGCTTCCAGACAGTCAGCGAGCAGTACTTC. It specifies CASSFQTVSEQYF.

The chain combines TRBV28 with TRBJ2-1; unclear D gene. CDR1 and CDR2 from the germline V gene are MDHEN and SYDVKM. This CDR3 region has 12 residues. Trimming took 6 bases from V and 12 from J, leaving 15 bases between them. The CDR3 is CASSSDSGLQFF. CDR3 nucleotide sequence: TGTGCCAGCAGCTCCGACTCCGGCCTGCAGTTCTTC.

CDR3 sequence: CASSRTDSYEQYF. DNA for the CDR3: TGTGCCAGCAGCCGAACGGACAGCTACGAGCAGTACTTC. V and J are TRBV7-8 and TRBJ2-7, with a possible D match to TRBD1 (6 bases). With 5 bases removed from V and 3 bases from J, the gap between germline ends came to 11 bases. Germline CDR1 is SGHVS and CDR2 is FQNEAQ. This CDR3 spans 13 amino acids.

The chain recombines TRBV11-2 with TRBJ2-4, with a tentative D call TRBD2 (6 bases). The CDR3 extends over 14 amino acids. The V gene lost 5 bases and the J gene lost 8 bases, with 16 bases spanning the gap. Germline CDR1 and CDR2: SGHAT and FQNNGV. The CDR3 coding sequence is TGTGCCAGCAGCAAGGGACTGGATGGTGACATTCAGTACTTC. This sequence encodes CASSKGLDGDIQYF. Full variable domain (rest looked up from reference TRBV11-2 and TRBJ2-4): EAGVAQSPRYKIIEKRQSVAFWCNPISGHATLYWYQQILGQGPKLLIQFQNNGVVDDSQLPKDRFSAERLKGVDSTLKIQPAKLEDSAVYLCASSKGLDGDIQYFGAGTRLSVL.

The chain couples TRBV7-2 to TRBJ1-1, with TRBD1 matching 7 bases. CDR1 SGHTA and CDR2 FQGNSA come from the germline V gene. The CDR3 has 12 residues. With V trimmed by 0 bases and J by 10 bases, 2 bases remained unmatched. CDR3 protein: CASSLATGVAFF. In nucleotides, the CDR3 is TGTGCCAGCAGCTTAGCAACAGGGGTAGCTTTCTTT.

This chain links TRBV19 with TRBJ2-7; weak D call: TRBD2 (6 bases). This CDR3 comprises 13 residues. Germline V CDR1 and CDR2: LNHDA, SQIVND (reference sequence). The ends were cut back, 9 bases at V and 3 bases at J, with 15 bases in the middle. CDR3 coding DNA: TGTGCCAGCATAAAACGGGGGTTCTACGAGCAGTACTTC. Amino acids: CASIKRGFYEQYF.

This chain links TRBV29-1 with TRBJ2-2; 7 nucleotides match TRBD1. J gave up 6 bases and V 7 bases, and 11 bases lay outside the gene matches. CDR3 length: 14 amino acids. Looked up from germline, CDR1 is SQVTM and CDR2 is ANQGSEA. In DNA form, the CDR3 reads TGCAGCGCCCCCATCCAAGGACAGGCCGGGGAGCTGTTTTTT. It specifies CSAPIQGQAGELFF.

V gene TRBV9 combines with J gene TRBJ2-7, with 11 bases fitting TRBD1. The CDR3 covers 15 residues. CDR1 is SGDLS, CDR2 YYNGEE, per germline. Trimming removed 2 bases from V and 5 bases from J; junction bases left unmatched: 6. The CDR3 protein is CASSVGQGALDEQYF. For the CDR3, the DNA is TGTGCCAGCAGCGTTGGACAGGGGGCCTTGGACGAGCAGTACTTC.

The DNA for the CDR3 is TGTGCCAGCAAGGGGCTGACAGGGACCTACGAGCAGTACTTC. Translation: CASKGLTGTYEQYF. The chain has TRBV6-5 and TRBJ2-7, with 7 bases identical to TRBD1. Germline trimming cut 7 bases from V and 2 bases from J; bases unmatched to any gene: 8. The CDR3 is 14 residues long. Germline CDR1 is MNHEY and CDR2 is SVGAGI.

The sample holds one count of this clone. This chain uses TRBV12-5 with TRBJ1-3; D gene uncertain. Trimming removed 0 bases at V and 4 bases at J, with 10 bases between. Germline lookup yields CDR1 LGHNT and CDR2 FRNRAP. The CDR3 loop spans 15 amino acids. CDR3 DNA: TGTGCTAGTGGTTTGGTCGCACTGAAGGGAAACACCATATATTTT. It specifies CASGLVALKGNTIYF.

The chain recombines TRBV7-6 with TRBJ1-2; maybe TRBD1 (6 bases). The CDR3 totals 14 residues. The V gene's germline CDR1 is SGHVS and CDR2 FNYEAQ. The V end was cut by 5 bases, the J end by 2 bases, with 12 bases between. The CDR3 protein is CASSLAQGNYGYTF. CDR3 bases: TGTGCCAGCAGCCTTGCCCAGGGGAACTATGGCTACACCTTC. The full variable domain, in which reference TRBV7-6 and TRBJ1-2 provide the parts outside the CDR3, is GAGVSQSPRYKVTKRGQDVALRCDPISGHVSLYWYRQALGQGPEFLTYFNYEAQQDKSGLPNDRFSAERPEGSISTLTIQRTEQRDSAMYRCASSLAQGNYGYTFGSGTRLTVV.

The genes are TRBV5-4 and TRBJ2-7; D remains unclear. V lost 0 bases to trimming and J lost 4 bases, with 11 bases between them. This CDR3 is 14 amino acids long. Germline V lookup: CDR1 SGHNT, CDR2 YYREEE (reference sequence). The CDR3 sequence is CASSLDPNAYEQYF. The CDR3 DNA sequence: TGTGCCAGCAGCTTGGACCCTAATGCTTACGAGCAGTACTTC.

This chain joins TRBV3-1 (or the pseudogene TRBV3-2) and TRBJ2-1, with 8 bases aligning to TRBD2. V gave up 0 bases and J gave up 4 bases; unmatched junction bases: 11. The CDR3 has 18 residues. Germline lookup yields CDR1 LGHDT and CDR2 YNNKEL (reference sequence). CDR3 sequence: CASSQDRWRRGAYNEQFF. CDR3 DNA: TGTGCCAGCAGCCAAGATAGGTGGCGGCGGGGGGCGTACAATGAGCAGTTCTTC.

This chain links TRBV3-1 (or the pseudogene TRBV3-2) with TRBJ1-2; TRBD1 is a possible D gene (5 bases). V lost 0 bases and J lost 0, with 14 bases in between. The CDR3 is 17 residues long. The germline V gene encodes CDR1 LGHDT and CDR2 YNNKEL (reference sequence). Written as DNA, the CDR3 is TGTGCCAGCAGCCAAGAATTAGACAGAGCTTCTAACTATGGCTACACCTTC. Translated: CASSQELDRASNYGYTF.

This rearrangement joins TRBV30 to TRBJ1-2, with TRBD1 matching 8 bases. The CDR3 extends over 14 amino acids. The V segment lost 7 bases and the J segment 1 base; nucleotides outside the gene matches: 8. Germline loops: CDR1 GTSNPN, CDR2 SVGIG (reference sequence). The CDR3 is CAYRKQGVNYGYTF. CDR3 DNA: TGTGCCTACAGAAAACAGGGGGTTAACTATGGCTACACCTTC.

This chain connects TRBV5-4 to TRBJ2-5; D is ambiguous. Germline CDR1 and CDR2: SGHNT and YYREEE (reference sequence). The CDR3 sequence is 15 residues long. The V gene lost 3 bases and the J gene lost 5 bases, with 17 bases spanning the gap. CDR3 sequence reads: CASSSVPEISETQYF. In nucleotides, the CDR3 is TGTGCCAGCAGCTCGGTCCCTGAGATCTCGGAGACCCAGTACTTC.

The chain has TRBV3-1 (or the pseudogene TRBV3-2) and TRBJ2-7; 8 bases align to TRBD1. Looked up from germline, CDR1 is LGHDT and CDR2 is YNNKEL (reference sequence). The V segment lost 2 bases and the J segment 11 bases; nucleotides outside the gene matches: 8. The CDR3 spans 13 residues. The CDR3 DNA is TGTGCCAGCAGCCAAACAGGGGGAGGAAGTAAGTACTTC. Residues: CASSQTGGGSKYF.

This clone occurred a few times. CDR3 sequence: CASRLQGSNQPQHF. CDR3 sequence (DNA): TGTGCCAGCAGACTTCAGGGGAGCAATCAGCCCCAGCATTTT. The rearrangement uses TRBV6-5 and TRBJ1-5; a weak D match, TRBD1 (6 bases). Germline CDR1 MNHEY, CDR2 SVGAGI. V shed 6 bases and J shed 1 base, with 10 bases lying between them. The CDR3 totals 14 residues.

This chain links TRBV12-5 with TRBJ2-4; possibly TRBD1 for D (5 bases). From germline, CDR1 is LGHNT and CDR2 FRNRAP. CDR3 length: 18 residues. Trimming removed 6 bases at V and 9 bases at J, with 30 bases between. The CDR3 spells CASGALGQLSDGKAIQYF. DNA of the CDR3: TGTGCTAGTGGCGCCCTGGGGCAATTAAGTGACGGAAAAGCCATTCAGTACTTC.

Only one count was recorded for this clone. The chain couples TRBV3-1 (or the pseudogene TRBV3-2) to TRBJ1-1; D not certain. The germline CDR1 and CDR2 sequences are LGHDT and YNNKEL (reference sequence). CDR3 length: 16 amino acids. V was trimmed by 0 bases and J by 5 bases, leaving 16 bases between them. CDR3 coding DNA: TGTGCCAGCAGCCAAGAGGCGGGAAGGAGTGAAACTGAAGCTTTCTTT. Translated: CASSQEAGRSETEAFF.

This chain links TRBV5-6 with TRBJ2-7; TRBD2 aligns across 11 bases. This CDR3 has 15 amino acids. Trimming cost V 4 bases and J 3 bases; bases outside gene matches: 6. The germline V gene encodes CDR1 SGHDT and CDR2 YYEEEE. CDR3 sequence reads: CASSPGTSGFYEQYF. The CDR3 coding sequence is TGTGCCAGCAGCCCCGGGACTAGCGGTTTCTACGAGCAGTACTTC.